Listed below are T cell receptor beta chains from one sample, sequenced in a study of beta chain features in type 1 diabetes. Here immunoSEQ multiplex PCR was the method, and the copy in TCRdb shows in-frame clones only, minus some. The sample lists 350,000 or so clones, roughly a fifth occurring once. Sequences were obtained from naive CD4+ T cells from blood. These receptors were obtained from a woman younger than 30 in good health. CDR3s include the opening cysteine and the closing phenylalanine or tryptophan. The D gene is left open where the match is weak. Expanded clones are given a class, and other clones once, few, many or no size at all.

clone_size	v_call	d_call	j_call	cdr3_length	cdr3_nt	cdr3_aa
-	TRBV11-2	TRBD2	TRBJ2-3	17	TGTGCCAGCAGCCCCAGGCCGCGGGGGGTCCGCACAGATACGCAGTATTTT	CASSPRPRGVRTDTQYF
-	TRBV29-1	-	TRBJ2-1	14	TGCAGCGTTGTTTCTAGCGACTCCTACAATGAGCAGTTCTTC	CSVVSSDSYNEQFF
few	TRBV7-2	-	TRBJ2-7	13	TGTGCCAGCAGCTTAGCCCAACGGGGGGAGCAGTACTTC	CASSLAQRGEQYF
-	TRBV7-8	TRBD2	TRBJ2-3	16	TGTGCCAGCAGCGAAGGACTAGCGGGCAACACAGATACGCAGTATTTT	CASSEGLAGNTDTQYF
few	TRBV18	TRBD1	TRBJ1-3	14	TGTGCCAGCTCACCAGACAGGGCTGGAAACACCATATATTTT	CASSPDRAGNTIYF
-	TRBV7-3	-	TRBJ1-6	14	TGTGCCAGCAGTGACAGCTCCTATAATTCACCCCTCCACTTT	CASSDSSYNSPLHF
few	TRBV29-1	-	TRBJ2-1	13	TGCAGCGTTGAACCCTTACAGGGCTATGAGCAGTTCTTC	CSVEPLQGYEQFF
few	TRBV18	TRBD1	TRBJ2-3	16	TGTGCCAGCTCACCATTAGGGACAGGGAGCACAGATACGCAGTATTTT	CASSPLGTGSTDTQYF
few	TRBV13	-	TRBJ2-1	12	TGTGCCAGCAGCCGAACTTACAATGAGCAGTTCTTC	CASSRTYNEQFF
-	TRBV4-1	-	TRBJ2-5	13	TGCGCCAGCAGCCAAACCGCGAGAGAGACCCAGTACTTC	CASSQTARETQYF
-	TRBV21-1	-	TRBJ1-2	17	TGTGCCAGCAGCAGAACCGGGACAGGGGCAGTGGGCTATGGCTACACCTTC	CASSRTGTGAVGYGYTF
few	TRBV5-6	TRBD1	TRBJ2-3	14	TGTGCCAGCAGCTCGGACAGGGGAGGGGATACGCAGTATTTT	CASSSDRGGDTQYF
few	TRBV30	-	TRBJ1-5	18	TGTGCCTGGAGTGAGGCCGCGATGGGGGGATATAGCAATCAGCCCCAGCATTTT	CAWSEAAMGGYSNQPQHF
-	TRBV29-1	-	TRBJ1-1	13	TGCAGCGTTGAAAGAGGATCCCTCACTGAAGCTTTCTTT	CSVERGSLTEAFF
few	TRBV9	-	TRBJ1-1	15	TGTGCCAGCAGCGTCACTGGGCTGGCAAACACTGAAGCTTTCTTT	CASSVTGLANTEAFF
once	TRBV4-1	TRBD1	TRBJ1-6	15	TGCGCCAGCAGCCAACAGCAGGGGGTTGGTTCACCCCTCCACTTT	CASSQQQGVGSPLHF
few	TRBV7-9	TRBD1	TRBJ2-7	14	TGTGCCAGCAGCCCCCAGGACAGGGTTGGCGAGCAGTACTTC	CASSPQDRVGEQYF
few	TRBV10-3	TRBD2	TRBJ2-1	15	TGTGCCATCAGCCAGACTAGCGGGAGCTACAATGAGCAGTTCTTC	CAISQTSGSYNEQFF
-	TRBV7-2	TRBD1	TRBJ1-2	13	TGTGCCAGCAGCTCTCAGGGGGCGCAAGGCTACACCTTC	CASSSQGAQGYTF
-	TRBV5-4	-	TRBJ1-2	13	TGTGCCAGCAGCTTGGCGGGTGTGTATGGCTACACCTTC	CASSLAGVYGYTF
few	TRBV6-6	TRBD1	TRBJ1-1	13	TGTGCCAGCAGACCAGACAGGGGCACTGAAGCTTTCTTT	CASRPDRGTEAFF
few	TRBV7-3	TRBD1	TRBJ1-1	13	TGTGCCAGCAGCTACGACAGGGAAGGTGAAGCTTTCTTT	CASSYDREGEAFF
few	TRBV2	-	TRBJ2-3	15	TGTGCCAGCAATTCTCGTCGGGGGACCACAGATACGCAGTATTTT	CASNSRRGTTDTQYF
few	TRBV2	-	TRBJ2-2	15	TGTGCCAGCAGTGTGGGGCGTACAAACACCGGGGAGCTGTTTTTT	CASSVGRTNTGELFF
few	TRBV9	TRBD2	TRBJ2-5	15	TGTGCCAGCAGCCCGAGGATCGCTAGCGGGGAGACCCAGTACTTC	CASSPRIASGETQYF
few	TRBV19	-	TRBJ2-7	14	TGTGCCAGTAGTAAATCAGGGAACTCCTACGAGCAGTACTTC	CASSKSGNSYEQYF
few	TRBV25-1	-	TRBJ1-1	12	TGTGCCAGCGGGATGGGGGGCACTGAAGCTTTCTTT	CASGMGGTEAFF
-	TRBV7-2	-	TRBJ1-1	14	TGTGCCAGCAGCGAGGGACATAGGAACACTGAAGCTTTCTTT	CASSEGHRNTEAFF
-	TRBV7-2	TRBD2	TRBJ2-2	14	TGTGCCAGCAGCTTAGCGCGGGGGACCGGGGAGCTGTTTTTT	CASSLARGTGELFF
-	TRBV29-1	-	TRBJ2-3	14	TGCAGCGGTTCACGGGGGGCGCGTACAGATACGCAGTATTTT	CSGSRGARTDTQYF
-	TRBV7-2	-	TRBJ2-1	13	TGTGCCAGCAGCTCCTATAGGGGGAATGAGCAGTTCTTC	CASSSYRGNEQFF
-	TRBV18	-	TRBJ1-1	19	TGTGCCAGCTCACCATGGCAGTCCGTCCAGGGGACACAGAACACTGAAGCTTTCTTT	CASSPWQSVQGTQNTEAFF
-	TRBV10-3	TRBD2	TRBJ2-1	15	TGTGCCATCAGGGTAGCGGGAGAGGCCCGCAATGAGCAGTTCTTC	CAIRVAGEARNEQFF
-	TRBV18	TRBD1	TRBJ2-7	16	TGTGCCAGCTCATCATCCCGACAGGGGGGTCCCTACGAGCAGTACTTC	CASSSSRQGGPYEQYF
-	TRBV10-3	-	TRBJ1-2	10	TGTGCCACCAAGACTATAAACTACACCTTC	CATKTINYTF
few	TRBV28	-	TRBJ2-4	12	TGTGCCAGCTCCATAGCCAAAAACATTCAGTACTTC	CASSIAKNIQYF
-	TRBV9	-	TRBJ2-2	15	TGTGCCAGCAGCGGAACCGGACAGAACACCGGGGAGCTGTTTTTT	CASSGTGQNTGELFF
-	TRBV6-5	-	TRBJ1-2	12	TGTGCCAGCAGTTCAGCGGAGGCCGGCTACACCTTC	CASSSAEAGYTF
few	TRBV18	-	TRBJ2-7	14	TGTGCCAGCTCACCAAATGAGGGGGCCTACGAGCAGTACTTC	CASSPNEGAYEQYF
-	TRBV7-9	-	TRBJ2-7	16	TGTGCCAGCAGCTTAGGCCGGGGGTCGCTTTTTGTTGAGGCGTACTTC	CASSLGRGSLFVEAYF